The sample holds many counts of the clone carrying this T cell receptor (beta chain). This specimen comes from a study of blood T cell repertoires in COVID-19. Looking at the study overall: Samples representing acute and convalescent COVID-19 were sourced from the United States, Italy and Spain. From T cells, B-cell-depleted T cells, or PBMCs came the material, which was cDNA or gDNA.

Original data processing: Estimation of nucleated cell counts was performed using reference gene primer amplification. TCRdb keeps only in-frame clones here, not all; method: immunoSEQ multiplex PCR. V and J calls and clone size are as listed in that table; D and trimming were resolved from the DNA. The table lists 75,000 to 80,000 clones, roughly 80% of them singletons. CDR1 and CDR2 (germline): SEHNR, FQNEAQ (reference sequence). This CDR3 has 13 residues. Trimming pared 2 bases from V and 1 base from J, leaving 6 bases between. This chain joins TRBV7-9 and TRBJ2-7; no firm D call. The sequenced sample consisted of peripheral blood. The TCR sequence derives from an older woman with acute or convalescent COVID-19. For the CDR3, the DNA is TGTGCCAGCAGCTTAATAACATCCTACGAGCAGTACTTC. This codes for CASSLITSYEQYF.